This T cell receptor beta chain was sequenced in a study of blood T cell repertoires in COVID-19. As for the study in general: There were acute and convalescent COVID-19 samples, and they came from the United States, Italy and Spain.

In the study's own analysis: Reference gene primers were amplified, and this amplification served to estimate nucleated cell counts. Clones were read by immunoSEQ multiplex PCR, and TCRdb kept only the in-frame ones, dropping some. D and trimming were read from the DNA, whereas the V and J calls and clone size are those reported in that table. The data show approximately 150,000 clones, roughly 80% seen once. Between the trimmed V and J ends, which lost 2 bases and 3 bases, there was a span of 7 bases. The CDR3 is made up of 13 amino acids. CDR1 is MDHEN, CDR2 SYDVKM, per germline. Participants had their cohort set by participant-reported clinical history.

This chain connects TRBV28 to TRBJ1-2, with a weak D call TRBD1 (6 bases). Sequencing was done on a sample of PBMCs or T cells enriched from blood (not recorded which). This TCR was recovered from a man in his forties with acute COVID-19. The CDR3 bases are TGTGCCAGCAGTTTACAGGGGCACTATGGCTACACCTTC. Translation: CASSLQGHYGYTF.